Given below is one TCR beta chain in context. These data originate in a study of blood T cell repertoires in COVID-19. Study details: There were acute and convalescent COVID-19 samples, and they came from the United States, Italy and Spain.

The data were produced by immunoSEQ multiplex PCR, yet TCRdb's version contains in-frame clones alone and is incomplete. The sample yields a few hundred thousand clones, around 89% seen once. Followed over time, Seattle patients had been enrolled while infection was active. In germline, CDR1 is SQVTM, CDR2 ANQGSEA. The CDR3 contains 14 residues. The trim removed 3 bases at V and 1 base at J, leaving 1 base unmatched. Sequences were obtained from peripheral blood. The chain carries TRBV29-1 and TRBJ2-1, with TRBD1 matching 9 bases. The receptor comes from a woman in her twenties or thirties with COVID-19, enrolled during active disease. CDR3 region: CSVDGTGSYNEQFF. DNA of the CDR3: TGCAGCGTTGACGGGACAGGGTCCTACAATGAGCAGTTCTTC.